The rows below give T cell receptor beta chains drawn from one sample of a study of blood T cell repertoires in COVID-19. Libraries were prepared by immunoSEQ multiplex PCR; TCRdb keeps only in-frame clonotypes and omits some of them. There are 55,000 to 85,000 clones in the sample; 73% occur only once, and 22% lies in the top ten. Sequenced input: peripheral blood. These receptors originate from a man in his 60s with acute or convalescent COVID-19. The CDR3 runs from the conserved cysteine through the conserved F or W. Fields, in order: V gene, D gene, clone size, J gene, CDR3 protein, CDR3 DNA. A D gene is named only where the DNA matches it firmly. Clone size is shown for a subset of rows, as once, few, many or a class of expanded clone.

>TRBV3-1/TRBV3-2|-|-|TRBJ2-3
CASSQDLQVRDTQYF
TGTGCCAGCAGCCAAGATCTCCAGGTTCGCGATACGCAGTATTTT
>TRBV24-1|TRBD1|-|TRBJ1-2
CATSDPGQGSNYGYTF
TGTGCCACCAGTGATCCTGGACAGGGTTCTAACTATGGCTACACCTTC
>TRBV6-5|TRBD1|-|TRBJ1-2
CASSYSDRGRNYGYTF
TGTGCCAGCAGTTACTCGGACAGGGGCAGGAACTATGGCTACACCTTC
>TRBV21-1|-|-|TRBJ2-7
CASSNGAWRAHRSPYPYEQYF
TGTGCCAGCAGCAACGGAGCATGGAGGGCACACAGGAGCCCCTATCCCTACGAGCAGTACTTC
>TRBV18|-|-|TRBJ1-4
CASSPGGNGKLFF
TGTGCCAGCTCACCTGGCGGAAACGGAAAACTGTTTTTT
>TRBV7-3|-|-|TRBJ2-2
CASSLTGGDGELFF
TGTGCCAGCAGCTTAACTGGGGGCGACGGGGAGCTGTTTTTT
>TRBV7-8|TRBD2|few|TRBJ2-3
CASSWGLAGDRNTQYF
TGTGCCAGCAGCTGGGGACTAGCGGGAGACAGGAATACGCAGTATTTT
>TRBV4-1|TRBD1|-|TRBJ2-5
CASSQTGGETQYF
TGCGCCAGCAGCCAAACAGGGGGGGAGACCCAGTACTTC
>TRBV9|-|-|TRBJ2-1
CASSLGRTTRDNEQFF
TGTGCCAGCAGTCTAGGGAGGACCACAAGGGACAATGAGCAGTTCTTC
>TRBV19|-|-|TRBJ1-1
CASSPGGRWTEAFF
TGTGCCAGTAGCCCGGGAGGGAGATGGACTGAAGCTTTCTTT
>TRBV9|-|-|TRBJ1-3
CASSVDRYSGNTIYF
TGTGCCAGCAGCGTAGACAGATACTCTGGAAACACCATATATTTT
>TRBV5-1|TRBD2|-|TRBJ2-1
CASSRTSGSYEQFF
TGCGCCAGCAGTCGGACTAGCGGGAGCTATGAGCAGTTCTTC
>TRBV21-1|-|-|TRBJ2-1
CASSIKERELVYRDNEQFF
TGTGCCAGCAGCATTAAAGAGCGGGAGCTGGTCTATCGGGATAATGAGCAGTTCTTC
>TRBV21-1|-|-|TRBJ2-2
CASSNPGGPGDGELFF
TGTGCCAGCAGCAACCCGGGAGGTCCCGGGGATGGGGAGCTGTTTTTT
>TRBV20-1|-|-|TRBJ2-1
CSASPGGDNEQFF
TGCAGTGCTAGTCCTGGAGGGGACAATGAGCAGTTCTTC
>TRBV14|-|-|TRBJ2-3
CASSQDIDSKDTQYF
TGTGCCAGCAGCCAAGACATTGACAGTAAAGATACGCAGTATTTT
>TRBV11-2|-|-|TRBJ2-7
CASSGGLLYEQYF
TGTGCCAGCAGCGGGGGACTTCTCTACGAGCAGTACTTC
>TRBV4-2|TRBD2|-|TRBJ2-5
CASSPGGLAGGKETQYF
TGTGCCAGCAGCCCGGGGGGACTAGCGGGGGGAAAAGAGACCCAGTACTTC
>TRBV7-3|TRBD1|-|TRBJ2-1
CASSSRGQGAIFSEQFF
TGTGCCAGCAGCTCTCGGGGACAGGGGGCGATTTTTTCTGAGCAGTTCTTC
>TRBV2|-|-|TRBJ1-2
CASRLREGYTF
TGTGCCAGCAGGCTAAGGGAGGGCTACACCTTC
>TRBV9|-|-|TRBJ2-5
CASSVSLAPRETQYF
TGTGCCAGCAGCGTAAGCCTAGCCCCACGGGAGACCCAGTACTTC
>TRBV7-9|-|-|TRBJ2-5
CASSLGPSHWETQYF
TGTGCCAGCAGCTTAGGCCCTTCTCACTGGGAGACCCAGTACTTC